The sequence of this TCR beta chain was determined in a study of cytomegalovirus exposure and HLA in healthy donors. The study's findings and limits: Rare sequences made up most TCRs, while some public TCRs were found in many donors. First-cohort TCR clusters were later found to tend to co-occur in the 120 or so validation repertoires. The listing of about 150 TCR beta chains classed them as cytomegalovirus-associated.

Donors came from a validation cohort of fewer than 150 subjects, distinct from the first 666-subject cohort. Concerning this clone: Antigen unknown.

The protocol was immunoSEQ multiplex PCR, while the TCRdb copy is restricted to in-frame clones and leaves out a portion. The table lists fewer than 350,000 clones, around 87% of them singletons. This sequence originates from a woman aged 18-30 years in good health and CMV-seronegative. Input material: PBMCs.

In nucleotides, the CDR3 is TGCAGTGCTAGGCGAAGCCCTGAGCAGTTCTTC. Encoded protein: CSARRSPEQFF. The chain carries TRBV20-1 and TRBJ2-1; D is unclear. The CDR3 has 11 residues. Per germline, CDR1 DFQATT and CDR2 SNEGSKA (reference sequence). V gave up 3 bases and J gave up 9 bases, with 9 bases separating them.